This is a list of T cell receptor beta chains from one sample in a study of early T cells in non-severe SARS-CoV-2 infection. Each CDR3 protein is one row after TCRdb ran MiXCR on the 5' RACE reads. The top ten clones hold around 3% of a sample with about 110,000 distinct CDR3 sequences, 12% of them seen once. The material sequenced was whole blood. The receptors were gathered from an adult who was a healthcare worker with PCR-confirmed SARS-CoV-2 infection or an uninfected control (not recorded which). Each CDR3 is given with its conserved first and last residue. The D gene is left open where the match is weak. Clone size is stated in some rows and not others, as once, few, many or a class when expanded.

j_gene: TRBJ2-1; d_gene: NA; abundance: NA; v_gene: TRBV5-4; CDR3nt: TGTGCCAGCAGCTCCCCGGACTTAAACAATGAGCAGTTCTTC; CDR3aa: CASSSPDLNNEQFF
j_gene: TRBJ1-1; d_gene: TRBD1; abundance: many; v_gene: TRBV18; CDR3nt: TGTGCCAGCTCACCTGGGACAGGGACTGAAGCTTTCTTT; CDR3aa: CASSPGTGTEAFF
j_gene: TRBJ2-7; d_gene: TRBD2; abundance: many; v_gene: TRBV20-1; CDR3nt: TGCAGTGCCCTCCTAAGGACTAGCGGGAGCCACGAGCAGTACTTC; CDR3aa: CSALLRTSGSHEQYF
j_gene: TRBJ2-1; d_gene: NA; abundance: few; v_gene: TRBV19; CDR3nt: TGTGCCAGTATAATGAGGGCCGGCATAAAGGGTGAGCAGTTCTTC; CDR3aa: CASIMRAGIKGEQFF
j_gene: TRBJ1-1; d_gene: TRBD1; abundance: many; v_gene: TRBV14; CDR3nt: TGTGCCAGCAGCCTCCCGGGACAGGGCTCTTACACTGAAGCTTTCTTT; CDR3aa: CASSLPGQGSYTEAFF
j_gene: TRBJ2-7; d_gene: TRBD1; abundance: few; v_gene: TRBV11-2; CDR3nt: TGTGCCAGCAGCTTAGATGTTCGACAGGGGGCCACCTACGAGCAGTACTTC; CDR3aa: CASSLDVRQGATYEQYF
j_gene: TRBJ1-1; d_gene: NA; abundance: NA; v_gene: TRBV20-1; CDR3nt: TGCAGTGCTAGAGATAGTTGGGAAATACCGGCCCCAAACACTGAAGCTTTCTTT; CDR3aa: CSARDSWEIPAPNTEAFF
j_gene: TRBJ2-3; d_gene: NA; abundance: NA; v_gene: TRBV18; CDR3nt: TGTGCCAGCTCACCACTAGGGGTCTCGTACACAGATACGCAGTATTTT; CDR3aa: CASSPLGVSYTDTQYF
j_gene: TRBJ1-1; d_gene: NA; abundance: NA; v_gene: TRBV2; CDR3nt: TGTGCCAGCAGCGTTACTCCCCTGACTCCGGCGGGGGCTTTCTTT; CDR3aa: CASSVTPLTPAGAFF
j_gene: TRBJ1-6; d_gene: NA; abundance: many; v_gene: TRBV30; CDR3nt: TGTGCCTGGAGTCGTCCCCCGGCAGGAGGTGATTCACCCCTCCACTTT; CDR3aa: CAWSRPPAGGDSPLHF
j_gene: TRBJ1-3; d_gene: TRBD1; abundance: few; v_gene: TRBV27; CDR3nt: TGTGCCAGCAGCCCCACAGGGGCTGGAAACACCATATATTTT; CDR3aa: CASSPTGAGNTIYF
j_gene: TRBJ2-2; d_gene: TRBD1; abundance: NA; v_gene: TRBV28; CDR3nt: TGTGCCAGCAGTTGGGACAGGGGGCGCGACACCGGGGAGCTGTTTTTT; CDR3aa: CASSWDRGRDTGELFF
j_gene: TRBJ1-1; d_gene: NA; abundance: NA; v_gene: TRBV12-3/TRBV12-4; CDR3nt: TGTGCCAGCAGGAAGACGGCCTGGGCTTTCTTT; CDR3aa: CASRKTAWAFF
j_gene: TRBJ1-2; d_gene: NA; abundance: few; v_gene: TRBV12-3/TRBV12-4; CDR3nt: TGTGCCAGCAGCCCTGCGGCAGGCAACTATGGCTACACCTTC; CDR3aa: CASSPAAGNYGYTF
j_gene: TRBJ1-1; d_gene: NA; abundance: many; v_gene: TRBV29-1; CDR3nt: TGCAGCGTAGAAATCGGCCTCCTAGCTTTCTTT; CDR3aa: CSVEIGLLAFF
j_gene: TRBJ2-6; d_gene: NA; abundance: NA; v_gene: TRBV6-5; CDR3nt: TGTGCCAGCAGTTACCCTACTTCTGGGGCCAACGTCCTGACTTTC; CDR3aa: CASSYPTSGANVLTF
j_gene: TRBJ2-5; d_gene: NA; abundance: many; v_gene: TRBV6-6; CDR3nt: TGTGCCAGCAGCCCGGGGGGCCGGTCAGAGACCCAGTACTTC; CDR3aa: CASSPGGRSETQYF
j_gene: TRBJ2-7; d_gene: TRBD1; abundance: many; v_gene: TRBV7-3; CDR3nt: TGTGCCAGCAGTCCGTCAGGGGGTTACGAGCAGTACTTC; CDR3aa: CASSPSGGYEQYF
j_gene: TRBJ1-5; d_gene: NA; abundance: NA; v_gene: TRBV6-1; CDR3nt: TGTGCCAGCAGTGAAAGGGGGGTCTCGCAGCCCCAGCATTTT; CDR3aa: CASSERGVSQPQHF
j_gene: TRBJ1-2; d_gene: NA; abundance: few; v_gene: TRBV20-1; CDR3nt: TGCAGTGCTAGAGATATAGAGTATGGCTACACCTTC; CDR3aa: CSARDIEYGYTF
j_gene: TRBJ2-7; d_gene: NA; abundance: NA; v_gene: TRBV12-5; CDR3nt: TGTGCTAGTGGACCAGACCCCTACGAGCAGTACTTC; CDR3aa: CASGPDPYEQYF
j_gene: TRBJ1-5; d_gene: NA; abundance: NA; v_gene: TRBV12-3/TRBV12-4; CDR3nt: TGTGCCAGCACCCAGGGAGGGGGAGGCAATCAGCCCCAGCATTTT; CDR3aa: CASTQGGGGNQPQHF
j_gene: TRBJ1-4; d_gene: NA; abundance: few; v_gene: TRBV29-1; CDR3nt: TGCAGCGTTGGTGGGAAGGGTAATGAAAAACTGTTTTTT; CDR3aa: CSVGGKGNEKLFF
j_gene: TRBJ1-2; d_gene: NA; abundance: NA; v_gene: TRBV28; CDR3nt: TGTGCCAGCAGTTTAAACAGGGCTAACTATGGCTACACCTTC; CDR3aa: CASSLNRANYGYTF
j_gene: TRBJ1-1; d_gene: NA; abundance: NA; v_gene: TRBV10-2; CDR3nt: TGCGCCAGCAGTGAGTCGGGATGGAACACTGAAGCTTTCTTT; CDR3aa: CASSESGWNTEAFF
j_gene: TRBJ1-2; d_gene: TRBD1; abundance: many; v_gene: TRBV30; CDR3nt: TGTGCCGGACGACAGGGGATACTCTATGGCTACACCTTC; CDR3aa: CAGRQGILYGYTF
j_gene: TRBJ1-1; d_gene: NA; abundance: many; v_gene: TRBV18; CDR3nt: TGTGCCAGCTCACCCTGGGAGGTGAACACTGAAGCTTTCTTT; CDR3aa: CASSPWEVNTEAFF
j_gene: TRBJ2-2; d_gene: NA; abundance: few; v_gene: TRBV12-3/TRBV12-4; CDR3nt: TGTGCCAGCGGCCAACTTTCGAACACCGGGGAGCTGTTTTTT; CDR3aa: CASGQLSNTGELFF
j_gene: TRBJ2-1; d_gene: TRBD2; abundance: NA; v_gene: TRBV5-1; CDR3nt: TGCGCCAGCAGCTTGGGACTAGCCTCATTAAACAATGAGCAGTTCTTC; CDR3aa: CASSLGLASLNNEQFF
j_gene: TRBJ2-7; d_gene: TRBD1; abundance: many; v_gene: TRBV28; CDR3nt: TGTGCCAGCAGTTTCCCCCGGACAGGGGGTCTTACCTACGAGCAGTACTTC; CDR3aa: CASSFPRTGGLTYEQYF
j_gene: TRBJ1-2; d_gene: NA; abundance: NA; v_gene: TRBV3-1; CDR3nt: TGTGCCAGCAGCCGCGAGGACTACCTCTATGGCTACACCTTC; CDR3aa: CASSREDYLYGYTF
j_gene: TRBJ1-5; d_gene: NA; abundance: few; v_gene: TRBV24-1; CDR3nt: TGTGCCACCAGTGATTCGGGGTTCCAGCCCCAGCATTTT; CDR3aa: CATSDSGFQPQHF
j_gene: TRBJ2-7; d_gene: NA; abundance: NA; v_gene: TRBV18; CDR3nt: TGTGCCAGCTCACCACAGATGGAGGGCTACGAGCAGTACTTC; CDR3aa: CASSPQMEGYEQYF
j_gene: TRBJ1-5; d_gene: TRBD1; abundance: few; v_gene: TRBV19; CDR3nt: TGTGCCAGTAGTTCCGGACAGGGGAGCAATCAGCCCCAGCATTTT; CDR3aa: CASSSGQGSNQPQHF
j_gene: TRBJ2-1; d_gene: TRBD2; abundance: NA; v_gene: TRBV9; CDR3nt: TGTGCCAGCAGCGCCGGGGCTTGGCGGGGGTCTTACAATGAGCAGTTCTTC; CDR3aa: CASSAGAWRGSYNEQFF
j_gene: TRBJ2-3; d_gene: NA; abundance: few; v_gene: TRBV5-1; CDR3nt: TGCGCCAGCAGCCTCGGACGAGGGGGGACGCAGTATTTT; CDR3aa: CASSLGRGGTQYF
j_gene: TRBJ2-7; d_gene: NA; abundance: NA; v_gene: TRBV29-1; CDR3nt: TGCAGCGTTGAACGGGCAGGGGTTTCCTACGAGCAGTACTTC; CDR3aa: CSVERAGVSYEQYF
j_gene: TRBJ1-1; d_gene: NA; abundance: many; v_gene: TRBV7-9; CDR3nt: TGTGCCAGCAGCTTAACGACGGGCGGTGAAGCTTTCTTT; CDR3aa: CASSLTTGGEAFF
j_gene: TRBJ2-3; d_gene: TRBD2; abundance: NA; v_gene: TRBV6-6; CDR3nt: TGTACCAGCAGTTACCCCGGACTAGCGGGCGGTACAGATACGCAGTATTTT; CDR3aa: CTSSYPGLAGGTDTQYF
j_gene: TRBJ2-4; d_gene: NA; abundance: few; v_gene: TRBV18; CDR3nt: TGTGCCAGCTCACCGATCCACACAGGAGAAAACATTCAGTACTTC; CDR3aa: CASSPIHTGENIQYF
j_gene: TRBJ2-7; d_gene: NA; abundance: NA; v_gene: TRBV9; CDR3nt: TGTGCCAGCAGCGTAGGTCACAAATCCTACGAGCAGTACTTC; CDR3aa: CASSVGHKSYEQYF
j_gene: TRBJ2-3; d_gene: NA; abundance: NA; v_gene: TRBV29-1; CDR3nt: TGCAGCGGGGGACAATCAGATACGCAGTATTTT; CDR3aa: CSGGQSDTQYF
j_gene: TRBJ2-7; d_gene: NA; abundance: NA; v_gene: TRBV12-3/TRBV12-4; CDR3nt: TGTGCCAGCAGTTTCAGGGAGGAGCAGTACTTC; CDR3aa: CASSFREEQYF
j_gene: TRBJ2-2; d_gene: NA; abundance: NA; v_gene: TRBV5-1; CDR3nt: TGCGCCAGCAGTCCCGGGAGGGGGCCTAACACCGGGGAGCTGTTTTTT; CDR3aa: CASSPGRGPNTGELFF
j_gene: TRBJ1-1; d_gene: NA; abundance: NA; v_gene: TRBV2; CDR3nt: TGTGCCAGCGTTGCGAACACTGAAGCTTTCTTT; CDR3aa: CASVANTEAFF
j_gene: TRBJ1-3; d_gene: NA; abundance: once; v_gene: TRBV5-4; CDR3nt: TGTGCCAGCAGCCCGGCGGGGGTAGGTGGAAGGTCTGGAAACACCATATATTTT; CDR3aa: CASSPAGVGGRSGNTIYF
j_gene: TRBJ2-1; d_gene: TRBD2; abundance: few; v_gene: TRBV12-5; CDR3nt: TGTGCTAGTGGTTTGGGGCTGGCGATGGGACTAGCGACCTACAATGAGCAGTTCTTC; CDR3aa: CASGLGLAMGLATYNEQFF
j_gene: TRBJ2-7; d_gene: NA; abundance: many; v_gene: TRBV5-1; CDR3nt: TGCGCCAGCAGCTTGGCGGACGGCTACGAGCAGTACTTC; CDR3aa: CASSLADGYEQYF
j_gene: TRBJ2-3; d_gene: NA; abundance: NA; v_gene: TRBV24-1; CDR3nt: TGTGCCACCAGTGATTTGCGTGCTACGCAGTATTTT; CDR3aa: CATSDLRATQYF
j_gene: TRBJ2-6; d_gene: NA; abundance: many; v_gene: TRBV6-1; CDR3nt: TGTGCCAGCACCGGGGCCAACGTCCTGACTTTC; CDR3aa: CASTGANVLTF